This TCR beta chain was documented in a study of cytomegalovirus exposure and HLA in healthy donors. Study-wide context: Later, an analysis reported that the 120 or so validation repertoires had used the same platform as the 500 to 750 first-cohort repertoires.

The donors belonged to the roughly 130-subject validation cohort, separate from the approximately 670-subject first cohort. The method was immunoSEQ multiplex PCR; TCRdb's version includes in-frame clones alone and lacks a portion of them. The sample shows roughly 47,000 clones, 93% of them seen only once. Study findings and constraints: Altogether, around 160 TCR beta chains were recorded as cytomegalovirus-associated.

The CDR3 extends over 15 amino acids. V lost 0 bases and J lost 9, with 14 bases in between. Germline V gene data show CDR1 as MNHEY and CDR2 as SVGAGI. This clone was seen just once. The target antigen is unknown. This clonotype was sampled from a woman between 18 and 30 years old in good health and CMV-seronegative. Sequencing used PBMCs. This sequence joins TRBV6-5 and TRBJ1-4; perhaps TRBD1 as D (5 bases). In nucleotides, the CDR3 is TGTGCCAGCAGTTACTCGGGGGGGATGGAAAAAAAACTGTTTTTT. As protein: CASSYSGGMEKKLFF.